A selection of T cell receptor beta chains follows, all from one sample in a study of cytomegalovirus exposure and HLA in healthy donors. Some clones are missing from TCRdb's copy, which holds only in-frame ones; the method was immunoSEQ multiplex PCR. The repertoire holds some 98,000 clones, with around 75% as singletons. Sequenced sample: PBMCs. The receptors come from a young man in good health and CMV-seropositive. Each CDR3 is given with its conserved first and last residue. A D gene is named only where the DNA matches it firmly. Rows may omit the clone size; those that give it use once, few, many or a size class.

NA | NA | TRBJ2-6 | TRBV2 | CASGYSGSGANVLTF | TGTGCCAGTGGATACAGTGGCTCTGGGGCCAACGTCCTGACTTTC
TRBD2 | few | TRBJ2-5 | TRBV30 | CAWRGGPGLAAPWETQYF | TGTGCCTGGAGAGGGGGGCCTGGACTAGCGGCACCTTGGGAGACCCAGTACTTC
TRBD1 | NA | TRBJ2-7 | TRBV2 | CASRRTGGGYEQYF | TGTGCCAGCAGACGGACAGGGGGGGGCTACGAGCAGTACTTC
NA | NA | TRBJ2-1 | TRBV4-1 | CASSQVVNEQFF | TGCGCCAGCAGCCAGGTAGTTAATGAGCAGTTCTTC
NA | NA | TRBJ1-1 | TRBV13 | CASSFGQGNTEAFF | TGTGCCAGCAGCTTTGGCCAGGGAAACACTGAAGCTTTCTTT
NA | NA | TRBJ2-7 | TRBV10-3 | CAISGRGRLDEQYF | TGTGCCATCAGTGGGAGGGGGCGGCTTGACGAGCAGTACTTC
NA | NA | TRBJ1-6 | TRBV7-9 | CASSLPNSSYNSPLHF | TGTGCCAGCAGCCTACCAAATAGCTCCTATAATTCACCCCTCCACTTT
NA | NA | TRBJ2-5 | TRBV7-6 | CASSLESWQVYQETQYF | TGTGCCAGCAGCTTAGAATCGTGGCAGGTCTACCAAGAGACCCAGTACTTC
TRBD1 | NA | TRBJ1-2 | TRBV27 | CASSFRGHNYGYTF | TGTGCCAGCAGTTTCAGGGGGCACAACTATGGCTACACCTTC
NA | few | TRBJ1-3 | TRBV29-1 | CSVEEAGYTIYF | TGCAGCGTTGAGGAGGCCGGCTACACCATATATTTT
NA | NA | TRBJ1-3 | TRBV7-8 | CASSSPAGQFNSGNTIYF | TGTGCCAGCAGCTCCCCAGCAGGACAGTTCAACTCTGGAAACACCATATATTTT
NA | once | TRBJ1-2 | TRBV5-1 | CASSLGQSSYGYTF | TGCGCCAGCAGCTTGGGACAGAGCTCCTATGGCTACACCTTC
NA | NA | TRBJ1-2 | TRBV30 | CAWSATGEYGYTF | TGTGCCTGGAGTGCGACGGGGGAATATGGCTACACCTTC
NA | few | TRBJ1-6 | TRBV15 | CATSRAGVGSPLHF | TGTGCCACCAGCAGAGCCGGGGTCGGGTCACCCCTCCACTTT
NA | NA | TRBJ2-3 | TRBV27 | CASSLSSLGTDTQYF | TGTGCCAGCAGTTTATCTAGCCTCGGCACAGATACGCAGTATTTT
NA | NA | TRBJ2-6 | TRBV15 | CATSGRVSGANVLTF | TGTGCCACCAGCGGCAGGGTCTCCGGGGCCAACGTCCTGACTTTC
TRBD2 | NA | TRBJ2-7 | TRBV11-2 | CASSAGGGGWRDF | TGTGCCAGCAGCGCGGGGGGAGGGGGTTGGAGGGACTTC
TRBD2 | once | TRBJ2-1 | TRBV19 | CASSTSGGHSYNEQFF | TGTGCCAGTAGTACTAGCGGGGGCCACTCCTACAATGAGCAGTTCTTC
NA | NA | TRBJ2-7 | TRBV6-1 | CASSEAGPGIYEQYF | TGTGCCAGCAGTGAAGCTGGTCCGGGGATTTACGAGCAGTACTTC
TRBD2 | NA | TRBJ2-7 | TRBV4-1 | CASSHAAGGDGYEQYF | TGCGCCAGCAGCCACGCCGCGGGGGGTGACGGCTACGAGCAGTACTTC
NA | NA | TRBJ2-7 | TRBV27 | CASSFQISREQYF | TGTGCCAGCAGTTTTCAAATTTCGCGAGAGCAGTACTTC
TRBD2 | NA | TRBJ2-1 | TRBV2 | CASSVGGIAGDEQFF | TGTGCCAGCAGTGTTGGTGGGATAGCGGGGGATGAGCAGTTCTTC
TRBD1 | NA | TRBJ1-5 | TRBV6-1 | CASSELGQGSYQPQHF | TGTGCCAGCAGTGAATTAGGACAGGGATCATATCAGCCCCAGCATTTT
TRBD2 | NA | TRBJ2-5 | TRBV19 | CASNSGAGETQYF | TGTGCCTCGAATAGCGGGGCTGGGGAGACCCAGTACTTC
NA | NA | TRBJ2-7 | TRBV13 | CASSLGVQPYSYEQYF | TGTGCCAGCAGCTTAGGCGTACAGCCATACTCCTACGAGCAGTACTTC
TRBD1 | NA | TRBJ1-1 | TRBV18 | CASSPKTGAEAFF | TGTGCCAGCTCGCCGAAGACAGGGGCTGAAGCTTTCTTT